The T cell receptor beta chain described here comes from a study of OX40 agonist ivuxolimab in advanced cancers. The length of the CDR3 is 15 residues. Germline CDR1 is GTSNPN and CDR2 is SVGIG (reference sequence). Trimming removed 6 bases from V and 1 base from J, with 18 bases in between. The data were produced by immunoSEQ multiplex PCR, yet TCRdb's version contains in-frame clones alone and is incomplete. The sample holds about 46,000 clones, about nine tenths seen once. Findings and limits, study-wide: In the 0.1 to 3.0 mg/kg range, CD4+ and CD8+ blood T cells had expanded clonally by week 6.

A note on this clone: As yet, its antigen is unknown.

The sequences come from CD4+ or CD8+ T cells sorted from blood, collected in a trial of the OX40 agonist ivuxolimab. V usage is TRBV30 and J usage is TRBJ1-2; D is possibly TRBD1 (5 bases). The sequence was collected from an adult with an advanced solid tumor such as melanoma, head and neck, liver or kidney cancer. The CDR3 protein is CACGHPAGYNYGYTF. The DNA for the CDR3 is TGTGCCTGTGGCCATCCCGCAGGGTATAACTATGGCTACACCTTC.